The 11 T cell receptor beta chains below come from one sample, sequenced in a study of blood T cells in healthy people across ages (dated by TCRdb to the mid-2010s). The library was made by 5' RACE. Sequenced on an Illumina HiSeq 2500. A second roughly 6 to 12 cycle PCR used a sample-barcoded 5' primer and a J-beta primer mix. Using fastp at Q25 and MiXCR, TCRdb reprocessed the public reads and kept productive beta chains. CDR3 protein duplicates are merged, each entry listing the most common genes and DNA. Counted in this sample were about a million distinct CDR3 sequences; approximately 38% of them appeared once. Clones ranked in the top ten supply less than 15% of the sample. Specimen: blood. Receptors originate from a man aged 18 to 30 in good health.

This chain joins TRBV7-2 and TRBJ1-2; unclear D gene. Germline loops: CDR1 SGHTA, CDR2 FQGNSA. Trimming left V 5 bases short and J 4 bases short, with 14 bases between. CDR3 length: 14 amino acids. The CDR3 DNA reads TGTGCCAGCAGCCGCATGGGAGGTACCTATGGCTACACCTTC. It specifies CASSRMGGTYGYTF.

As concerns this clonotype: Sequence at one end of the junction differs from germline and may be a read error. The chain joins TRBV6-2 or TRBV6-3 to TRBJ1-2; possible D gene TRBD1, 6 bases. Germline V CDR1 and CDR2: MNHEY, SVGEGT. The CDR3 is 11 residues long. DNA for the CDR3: TGTGCCAGCAGGTACTCCTGGGGGCACACCTTC. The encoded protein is CASRYSWGHTF.

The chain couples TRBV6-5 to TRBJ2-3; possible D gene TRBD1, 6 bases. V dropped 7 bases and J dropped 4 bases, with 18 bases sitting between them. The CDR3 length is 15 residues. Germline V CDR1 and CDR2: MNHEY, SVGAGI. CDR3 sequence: CASNPEAGAPDTQYF. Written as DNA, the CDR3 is TGTGCCAGCAATCCGGAGGCAGGGGCCCCAGATACGCAGTATTTT.

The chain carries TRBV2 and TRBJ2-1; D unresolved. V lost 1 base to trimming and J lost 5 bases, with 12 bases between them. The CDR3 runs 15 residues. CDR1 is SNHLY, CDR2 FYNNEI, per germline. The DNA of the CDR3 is TGTGCCAGCAGTGAAGAGTCTAGATCGGACAATGAGCAGTTCTTC. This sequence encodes CASSEESRSDNEQFF. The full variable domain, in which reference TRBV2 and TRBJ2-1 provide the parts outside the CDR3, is EPEVTQTPSHQVTQMGQEVILRCVPISNHLYFYWYRQILGQKVEFLVSFYNNEISEKSEIFDDQFSVERPDGSNFTLKIRSTKLEDSAMYFCASSEESRSDNEQFFGPGTRLTVL.

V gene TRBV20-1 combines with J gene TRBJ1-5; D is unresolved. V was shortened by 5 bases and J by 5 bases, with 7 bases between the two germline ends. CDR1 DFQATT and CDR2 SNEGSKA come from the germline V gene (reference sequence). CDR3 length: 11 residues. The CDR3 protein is CSARRDQPQHF. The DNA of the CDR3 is TGCAGTGCTCGAAGGGATCAGCCCCAGCATTTT.

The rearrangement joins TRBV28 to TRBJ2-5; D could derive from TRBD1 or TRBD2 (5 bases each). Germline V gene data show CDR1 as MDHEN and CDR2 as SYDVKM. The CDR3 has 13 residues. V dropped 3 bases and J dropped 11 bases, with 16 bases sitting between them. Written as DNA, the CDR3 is TGTGCCAGCAGTTTCGTCCAGGGAGATGAGCAGTACTTC. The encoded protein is CASSFVQGDEQYF.

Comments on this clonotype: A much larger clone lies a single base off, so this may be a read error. The CDR3 DNA reads as TGTGCCAGCAGCCAAGATCTCCAGAGCTCCTACAATGAGCGGTTCTTC. Translated, it gives CASSQDLQSSYNERFF. The V gene is TRBV4-2, the J gene TRBJ2-1; D gene ambiguous. From germline, CDR1 is LGHNA and CDR2 YNFKEQ. The length of the CDR3 is 16 residues.

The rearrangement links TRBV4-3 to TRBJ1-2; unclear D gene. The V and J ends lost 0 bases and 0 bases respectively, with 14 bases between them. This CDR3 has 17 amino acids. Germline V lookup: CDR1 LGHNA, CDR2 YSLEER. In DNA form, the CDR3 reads TGCGCCAGCAGCCAAGATTATCAGGTAGTGACTAACTATGGCTACACCTTC. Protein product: CASSQDYQVVTNYGYTF.

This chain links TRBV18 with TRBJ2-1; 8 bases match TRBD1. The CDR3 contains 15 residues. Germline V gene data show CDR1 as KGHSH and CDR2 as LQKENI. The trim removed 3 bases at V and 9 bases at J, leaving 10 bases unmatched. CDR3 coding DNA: TGTGCCAGCTCACCCCCGAGCAGGGGGCGAACTGAGCAGTTCTTC. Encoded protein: CASSPPSRGRTEQFF.

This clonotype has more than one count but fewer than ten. CDR3 bases: TGCGCCAGCAGCTTAAGGGGGCGCGAGGATGGCTACACCTTC. Its protein is CASSLRGREDGYTF. The V gene is TRBV5-1, the J gene TRBJ1-2, with 7 bases identical to TRBD1. Germline V CDR1 and CDR2: SGHRS, YFSETQ. The CDR3 extends over 14 amino acids. Germline trimming cut 2 bases from V and 6 bases from J; bases unmatched to any gene: 7.

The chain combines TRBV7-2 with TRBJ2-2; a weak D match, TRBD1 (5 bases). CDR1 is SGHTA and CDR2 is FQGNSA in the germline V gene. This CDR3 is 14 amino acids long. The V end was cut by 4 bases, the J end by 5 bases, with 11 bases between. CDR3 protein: CASSSDSETGELFF. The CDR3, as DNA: TGTGCCAGCAGCTCTGACAGCGAAACCGGGGAGCTGTTTTTT.